What follows are 22 T cell receptor beta chains derived from one specimen sequenced in a study of OX40 agonist ivuxolimab in advanced cancers. Assay: immunoSEQ multiplex PCR; the TCRdb copy retains only in-frame clones and omits some. The sample has roughly 63,000 clones; around 86% are singletons. The sample here was CD4+ or CD8+ T cells sorted from blood, taken in a trial of the OX40 agonist ivuxolimab. These receptors were collected from an adult with an advanced solid tumor such as melanoma, head and neck, liver or kidney cancer.

This chain connects TRBV13 to TRBJ1-4; no firm D call. Germline CDR1 PRHDT, CDR2 FYEKMQ (reference sequence). The CDR3 extends over 17 amino acids. V was cut by 2 bases and J by 3 bases, with 16 bases left in between. The CDR3 nucleotides are TGTGCCAGCAGCTTAAAACGAGGCCTGGCGGCTAATGAAAAACTGTTTTTT. This sequence encodes CASSLKRGLAANEKLFF.

The rearrangement uses TRBV27 and TRBJ2-1; D is possibly TRBD1 or TRBD2 (6 bases each). With 3 bases removed from V and 8 bases from J, the gap between germline ends came to 17 bases. The CDR3 totals 15 residues. Germline assignment: CDR1 MNHEY and CDR2 SMNVEV (reference sequence). CDR3: CASSFGRGYRDEQFF. Written as DNA, the CDR3 is TGTGCCAGCAGTTTCGGTCGGGGGTACAGGGATGAGCAGTTCTTC.

This clone showed up just once. The rearrangement links TRBV7-6 to TRBJ2-7; 8 nucleotides match TRBD1. J gave up 0 bases and V 6 bases, and 13 bases lay outside the gene matches. This CDR3 comprises 17 residues. Germline CDR1 SGHVS, CDR2 FNYEAQ. The CDR3 is CASSQTGVGTPSYEQYF. CDR3 bases: TGTGCCAGCAGTCAGACAGGGGTAGGGACCCCCTCCTACGAGCAGTACTTC.

The chain carries TRBV9 and TRBJ1-4; TRBD1 might be the D (5 bases). CDR3 size: 14 residues. Trimming took off 2 bases at V and 8 bases at J, with 13 bases between the two ends. Germline lookup yields CDR1 SGDLS and CDR2 YYNGEE. CDR3 coding DNA: TGTGCCAGCAGCGTCGCCGGGACGGACGAAAAACTGTTTTTT. This translates into CASSVAGTDEKLFF.

The chain uses TRBV21-1 and TRBJ1-1. TRBV21-1 is a listed pseudogene. The CDR3 has 16 residues. CDR3 residues: CASSKAVKGKNTEAFF. The CDR3 DNA reads TGTGCCAGCAGCAAAGCCGTTAAGGGTAAGAACACTGAAGCTTTCTTT.

The chain is built from TRBV13 and TRBJ1-5; TRBD1 agrees at 7 bases. The ends lost 2 bases at V and 11 bases at J; junction bases unmatched: 12. CDR1 and CDR2 from the germline V gene are PRHDT and FYEKMQ (reference sequence). The CDR3 covers 15 residues. This chain's CDR3 is CASSLWKGAPHSQHF. CDR3 in DNA: TGTGCCAGCAGCTTATGGAAGGGGGCCCCCCATTCCCAGCATTTT.

The chain recombines TRBV5-1 with TRBJ1-2, with 9 bases aligning to TRBD1. Germline CDR1 is SGHRS and CDR2 is YFSETQ. Trimming at V came to 2 bases and at J to 1 base, leaving 9 bases not matched to a gene. The CDR3 has 17 residues. CDR3 protein: CASSFTTGQGINYGYTF. The CDR3, as DNA: TGCGCCAGCAGCTTTACAACGGGACAGGGAATTAACTATGGCTACACCTTC.

The chain combines TRBV10-1 with TRBJ1-2, with D perhaps TRBD1 (6 bases). V was clipped by 5 bases and J by 5 bases, with 15 bases between them. In germline, CDR1 is WNHNN, CDR2 SYGVQD (reference sequence). The CDR3 has 14 residues. Here the CDR3 reads CASSPAGTPYGYTF. CDR3 coding DNA: TGCGCCAGCAGTCCCGCCGGGACACCTTATGGCTACACCTTC.

This chain links TRBV2 with TRBJ2-2; 7 positions match TRBD1. V lost 5 bases, J lost 7 bases, and 10 bases stayed unmatched. Germline CDR1 reads SNHLY; CDR2 reads FYNNEI. CDR3 size: 15 residues. The CDR3 coding sequence is TGTGCCAGCAGTATTGTGACAGGGAAGGTCGGGGAGCTGTTTTTT. Amino acids: CASSIVTGKVGELFF.

This chain joins TRBV25-1 and TRBJ2-1; D is ambiguous. This CDR3 contains 13 residues. Germline V gene data show CDR1 as MGHDK and CDR2 as SYGVNS. With 2 bases removed from V and 5 bases from J, the gap between germline ends came to 7 bases. Written as DNA, the CDR3 is TGTGCCAGCAGTGAAGGCTGGGACAATGAGCAGTTCTTC. It yields the protein CASSEGWDNEQFF.

DNA of the CDR3: TGTGCCATCAGTCGACAGGACGGCAATGAGCAGTTCTTC. Protein sequence: CAISRQDGNEQFF. The chain carries TRBV10-3 and TRBJ2-1, with D possibly matching TRBD1 (6 bases). The CDR3 totals 13 residues. Germline CDR1 ENHRY, CDR2 SYGVKD. Trimming stripped 5 bases from V and 6 bases from J, with 11 bases between.

The V call is TRBV4-1, the J call TRBJ2-7; 8 bases match TRBD1. In germline, CDR1 is MGHRA, CDR2 YSYEKL. With 2 bases clipped from V and 7 bases from J, the junction kept 10 bases outside the gene matches. This CDR3 contains 15 residues. The CDR3 DNA is TGCGCCAGCAGCCAACCGGGCCAGGGGGCGTGGGAGCAGTACTTC. It is translated as CASSQPGQGAWEQYF.

V usage is TRBV9 and J usage is TRBJ2-2, with D hard to call. V gave up 0 bases and J gave up 6 bases, with 3 bases separating them. Germline CDR1 reads SGDLS; CDR2 reads YYNGEE. The CDR3 covers 12 residues. This chain's CDR3 is CASSVDSGELFF. CDR3 coding DNA: TGTGCCAGCAGCGTAGACTCCGGGGAGCTGTTTTTT.

This clone is medium-sized by share. The chain joins TRBV14 to TRBJ2-7; no firm D call. The CDR3 spans 13 residues. With 1 base removed from V and 3 bases from J, the gap between germline ends came to 7 bases. Germline values: CDR1 SGHDN, CDR2 FVKESK. The CDR3 region is CASSQAALYEQYF. In nucleotides, the CDR3 is TGTGCCAGCAGCCAAGCTGCGCTCTACGAGCAGTACTTC.

The table lists this clone with a few counts. V is TRBV7-9 and J is TRBJ1-5; perhaps TRBD1 as D (5 bases). V lost 1 base and J lost 6, with 19 bases in between. The CDR3 is 17 residues long. Germline V lookup: CDR1 SEHNR, CDR2 FQNEAQ (reference sequence). The DNA of the CDR3 is TGTGCCAGCAGCTTAGAGACCGGGACCACGTTTCGTCAGCCCCAGCATTTT. Its translation is CASSLETGTTFRQPQHF.

The V call is TRBV11-2, the J call TRBJ1-5; perhaps TRBD1 as D (6 bases). Germline CDR1 and CDR2: SGHAT and FQNNGV. The V end was cut by 1 base, the J end by 3 bases, with 7 bases between. CDR3 length equals 14 residues. The CDR3, as DNA: TGTGCCAGCAGCTTAGCAGGGGTCAATCAGCCCCAGCATTTT. Protein product: CASSLAGVNQPQHF.

V usage is TRBV5-4 and J usage is TRBJ2-6; the D is unclear. This CDR3 comprises 15 residues. Looked up from germline, CDR1 is SGHNT and CDR2 is YYREEE (reference sequence). Trimming took off 4 bases at V and 4 bases at J, with 12 bases between the two ends. The CDR3: CASSPVGTGANVLTF. CDR3 sequence (DNA): TGTGCCAGCAGCCCCGTGGGAACCGGGGCCAACGTCCTGACTTTC.

The V gene is TRBV7-9, the J gene TRBJ1-3; D not certain. V lost 5 bases to trimming and J lost 0 bases, with 11 bases between them. The germline CDR1 and CDR2 sequences are SEHNR and FQNEAQ (reference sequence). The CDR3 is made up of 15 amino acids. The CDR3 spells CASSPTPSSGNTIYF. The CDR3 bases are TGTGCCAGCAGCCCGACTCCCAGCTCTGGAAACACCATATATTTT.

V is TRBV5-1 and J is TRBJ1-2; D is unresolved. The V and J ends lost 3 bases and 2 bases respectively, with 11 bases between them. Germline lookup yields CDR1 SGHRS and CDR2 YFSETQ. CDR3 size: 14 residues. CDR3 DNA: TGCGCCAGCAGCTCCTCGGACGGAAACTATGGCTACACCTTC. This sequence encodes CASSSSDGNYGYTF.

V usage is TRBV6-1 and J usage is TRBJ1-5; D is possibly TRBD1 (6 bases). The germline V and J ends were trimmed by 3 bases and 6 bases, with 15 bases remaining between them. Germline V gene lookup returns CDR1 MNHNS and CDR2 SASEGT. The CDR3 sequence is 15 residues long. CDR3 protein: CASSDRGQFSQPQHF. The CDR3 DNA reads as TGTGCCAGCAGTGACCGTGGACAGTTCTCTCAGCCCCAGCATTTT.

J is TRBJ2-7 and V is TRBV5-1, with TRBD1 matching 12 bases. J was trimmed by 5 bases and V by 0 bases; bases with no gene match: 3. The CDR3 has 15 amino acids. Germline CDR1 SGHRS, CDR2 YFSETQ. The CDR3, as DNA: TGCGCCAGCAGCTTGGCGGGACAGGGGGCCCACGAGCAGTACTTC. This encodes CASSLAGQGAHEQYF. Variable domain in full (rest from reference TRBV5-1 and TRBJ2-7): KAGVTQTPRYLIKTRGQQVTLSCSPISGHRSVSWYQQTPGQGLQFLFEYFSETQRNKGNFPGRFSGRQFSNSRSEMNVSTLELGDSALYLCASSLAGQGAHEQYFGPGTRLTVT.

The V gene is TRBV5-4, the J gene TRBJ1-4, with 9 bases fitting TRBD1. Germline V gives CDR1 SGHNT, CDR2 YYREEE (reference sequence). This CDR3 is built from 17 residues. V lost 3 bases to trimming and J lost 3 bases; unmatched junction nucleotides: 9. CDR3 protein: CASSSATDRGSNEKLFF. The CDR3 region has the DNA TGTGCCAGCAGCTCCGCCACGGACAGGGGATCTAATGAAAAACTGTTTTTT.